These 14 T cell receptor beta chains came from one sample sequenced in a study of T cells expressing NK-cell markers (dated by TCRdb to between 2020 and 2021). The method was 5' RACE. Sequencing took place on an Illumina HiSeq 2000. After the reads were reprocessed by TCRdb, one entry was made per CDR3 protein sequence, with no DNA. The table for this sample shows some 600,000 distinct CDR3 sequences. The top ten clonotypes cover less than 4.5% of the sample. Sample: blood T cells: a sorted CD56 or NKG2C T cell subset, CD4+ or CD8+ T cells, or bulk PBMC T cells (not recorded which). The receptors originated from a man younger than 35 in good health. Donor details come from another sample of the same person, matched by shared clones.

The chain combines TRBV20-1 with TRBJ2-3; the TCRdb call, TRBD1, lacks DNA for checking. The CDR3 runs 15 residues. CDR1 DFQATT and CDR2 SNEGSKA come from the germline V gene (reference sequence). CDR3 loop: CSARGTRPSTDTQYF.

The gene calls are TRBV9 and TRBJ2-7; the D gene TCRdb calls, TRBD1, cannot be checked with no DNA. There are 14 residues in the CDR3. Germline CDR1 is SGDLS and CDR2 is YYNGEE. The CDR3 sequence is CASSPRDRAHEQYF.

V is TRBV5-1 and J is TRBJ2-3. The CDR3 contains 14 residues. Germline CDR1 reads SGHRS; CDR2 reads YFSETQ. The CDR3 protein is CASSLSVVADTQYF.

The chain employs TRBV5-6 and TRBJ2-1; TCRdb indicates TRBD1, and absent DNA this call remains unverified. The CDR3 spans 14 residues. Germline CDR1 is SGHDT and CDR2 is YYEEEE. The chain's CDR3 is CASTPWGGDNEQFF.

This sequence joins TRBV12-3 or TRBV12-4 and TRBJ2-1; TCRdb proposes TRBD1, but this gene call is untestable without DNA. This CDR3 has 15 amino acids. CDR3: CASSSGQGLPNEQFF.

This chain joins TRBV5-5 and TRBJ1-5. CDR1 is SGHKS and CDR2 is YYEKEE in the germline V gene (reference sequence). The CDR3 contains 13 residues. The CDR3 loop is CASSLVGWQPQHF.

This rearrangement joins TRBV7-2 to TRBJ1-1. In germline, CDR1 is SGHTA, CDR2 FQGNSA. The CDR3 is 14 residues long. CDR3 loop: CASSPYDRNTEAFF.

This chain connects TRBV9 to TRBJ2-1; TCRdb indicates TRBD2, and absent DNA this call remains unverified. CDR3 length: 16 amino acids. Germline V gene data show CDR1 as SGDLS and CDR2 as YYNGEE. Here the CDR3 reads CASSVSGGPPSNEQFF.

The CDR3: CASSAGQNSGANVLTF. This chain joins TRBV7-8 and TRBJ2-6. Germline loops: CDR1 SGHVS, CDR2 FQNEAQ. The CDR3 has 16 amino acids.

This rearrangement joins TRBV12-3 or TRBV12-4 to TRBJ2-7. The CDR3 runs to 12 residues. This CDR3 is CASSRLAPEQYF.

The chain has TRBV9 and TRBJ2-5. Germline assignment: CDR1 SGDLS and CDR2 YYNGEE. CDR3 size: 12 residues. The CDR3 loop reads CASRELRETQYF.

The CDR3 sequence: CASSLGEGRAYNEQFF. V is TRBV5-1 and J is TRBJ2-1. Germline V gene lookup returns CDR1 SGHRS and CDR2 YFSETQ. The CDR3 runs 16 residues.

This chain links TRBV28 with TRBJ2-7; TCRdb's D call, TRBD2, is unchecked because there is no DNA. CDR1 and CDR2 (germline): MDHEN, SYDVKM. CDR3 length: 14 amino acids. The CDR3 reads CASSRVAGGREQYF.

This rearrangement joins TRBV5-1 to TRBJ2-3; the TCRdb call, TRBD2, lacks DNA for checking. This CDR3 has 16 residues. Per the germline V gene, CDR1 is SGHRS and CDR2 is YFSETQ. Here the CDR3 reads CASSPVAGARGDTQYF.